This is a list of T cell receptor beta chains from one sample in a study of blood T cell repertoires in COVID-19. Clones were sequenced by immunoSEQ multiplex PCR, and TCRdb holds only the in-frame ones, with some missing. Of around 71,000 clones detected, about four fifths appear once; the ten largest clones hold 28%. The source material was peripheral blood. The source of these receptors is a man between 65 and 79 years old with acute or convalescent COVID-19. The CDR3 runs from the conserved cysteine through the conserved F or W.

V gene	J gene	CDR3 protein
TRBV7-2	TRBJ1-5	CASSYTGGGQPQHF
TRBV3-1/TRBV3-2	TRBJ2-5	CASSRLTSGLAGGLQETQYF
TRBV19	TRBJ1-4	CASSEREKLFF
TRBV11-1	TRBJ1-1	CASLASGGMNTEAFF
TRBV21-1	TRBJ2-1	CASSKEGWGEPYNEQFF
TRBV28	TRBJ2-7	CASSPWDRSSYEQYF
TRBV18	TRBJ1-1	CASSPNSARGEAFF
TRBV7-9	TRBJ1-2	CASSPRTGAGYGYTF
TRBV7-2	TRBJ1-2	CASSQGGWYGYTF
TRBV6-5	TRBJ1-1	CASTLNMNTEAFF
TRBV27	TRBJ2-3	CASSSNTDTQYF
TRBV3-1/TRBV3-2	TRBJ1-4	CASSQEADNWNEKLFF
TRBV20-1	TRBJ1-2	CSAPRAEGYTF
TRBV7-3	TRBJ1-5	CASSLNGWDQPQHF
TRBV5-4	TRBJ1-1	CAAGVKNTEAFF
TRBV27	TRBJ2-7	CASKGRWVHEQYF
TRBV11-3	TRBJ2-3	CASSLQGLDTQYF
TRBV5-1	TRBJ2-2	CASSPGANTGELFF
TRBV2	TRBJ2-1	CAGKRGSSYNEQFF
TRBV9	TRBJ2-1	CASSKLAGDYNEQFF
TRBV6-5	TRBJ2-3	CASSYAPGERDTQYF
TRBV3-1/TRBV3-2	TRBJ2-1	CASGSFMTQRSYNEQFF
TRBV5-5	TRBJ1-5	CASSRGQPSNQPQHF
TRBV2	TRBJ2-1	CASSEFGRGAIYNEQFF
TRBV3-1/TRBV3-2	TRBJ1-2	CASSQMGQGPNYGYTF
TRBV3-1/TRBV3-2	TRBJ2-1	CASSQLAGYSYNEQFF
TRBV11-2	TRBJ2-5	CASSQGQGETQYF
TRBV7-8	TRBJ2-1	CASSLVGVEQFF
TRBV5-1	TRBJ1-1	CASSIGHSMNTEAFF
TRBV19	TRBJ2-1	CASSMVAGAGEQFF
TRBV11-2	TRBJ1-1	CASSLVDGRVVLEAFF
TRBV7-9	TRBJ2-3	CASSTSDTTDTQYF
TRBV6-2/TRBV6-3	TRBJ2-3	CASSYSLRLAGLSTDTQYF
TRBV28	TRBJ1-1	CASTTSGHFFAEAFF
TRBV7-3	TRBJ2-3	CASSSGGGTGDTQYF
TRBV2	TRBJ1-4	CASSDRVANEKLFF
TRBV28	TRBJ2-5	CASRQTGYAQYF
TRBV6-1	TRBJ1-2	CASSESGQNDGYTF
TRBV4-3	TRBJ2-7	CASSPIRGGEQYF
TRBV6-5	TRBJ1-1	CASSIAGYNTEAFF
TRBV5-5	TRBJ1-2	CASSLERQAANYGYTF
TRBV3-1/TRBV3-2	TRBJ2-7	CASSHQSGGEQYF
TRBV3-1/TRBV3-2	TRBJ2-5	CASSNYGTSGQETQYF
TRBV5-1	TRBJ2-2	CASSPDRGGAGELFF
TRBV19	TRBJ2-3	CASKAGEYDTQYF
TRBV7-9	TRBJ2-2	CASSFQSGKPDTGELFF
TRBV3-1/TRBV3-2	TRBJ2-3	CASSQGDSFTTDTQYF
TRBV12-3/TRBV12-4	TRBJ2-4	CASSLSISDIQYF
TRBV5-4	TRBJ2-3	CASSTPLAGVTDTQYF
TRBV5-4	TRBJ1-4	CASSFGQGSTNEKLFF
TRBV3-1/TRBV3-2	TRBJ2-5	CASSQRRPGTRAEETQYF
TRBV5-1	TRBJ1-6	CASSLGTGDSPLHF
TRBV28	TRBJ1-3	CASSQGTGLVSSGNTIYF